A single sample is the source of the 5 T cell receptor beta chains below, sequenced in a study of molecular identifiers for immune sequencing clone quantification. TCRdb reanalysed the PCR reads using MiXCR and keeps one entry per CDR3 protein. The sample carries about 640,000 distinct CDR3 sequences, 15% to 20% recorded once. The sequencing input was naive CD8+ T cells from blood, with Jurkat cell RNA spiked in. Subset defined: FACS-sorted CD8+CD4-CCR7+CD45RA+ naive T cells. These receptors were taken from a human donor in good health. Some libraries in this study had Jurkat cell RNA spiked in.

Of note for this clonotype: This sequence may be a read error, since a much larger clone differs from it by one base. The chain is built from TRBV27 and TRBJ2-7; 10 nucleotides line up with TRBD1. The germline CDR1 and CDR2 sequences are MNHEY and SMNVEV (reference sequence). J gave up 5 bases and V 8 bases, and 12 bases lay outside the gene matches. The CDR3 covers 15 residues. CDR3 in DNA: TGTGCCAGCGGTCAGTGGACAGGGGGGTCGGACGAGCAGTACTTC. Its translation is CASGQWTGGSDEQYF.

The V and J genes are TRBV4-1 and TRBJ2-3; 9 bases map to TRBD2. This CDR3 comprises 20 residues. CDR1 and CDR2 (germline): MGHRA, YSYEKL. Trimming removed 3 bases from V and 0 bases from J; junction bases left unmatched: 16. CDR3 nucleotide sequence: TGCGCCAGCAGCCACGGGCCAGGGGAGTCGGCGGGGGGGAGCACAGATACGCAGTATTTT. Encoded protein: CASSHGPGESAGGSTDTQYF.

This clonotype was detected only a few times. The chain employs TRBV15 and TRBJ2-5; 9 nucleotides align to TRBD2. Germline V gene sequence: CDR1 LNHNV, CDR2 YYDKDF (reference sequence). This CDR3 is built from 13 residues. V was clipped by 7 bases and J by 2 bases; unmatched bases: 2. CDR3 in DNA: TGTGCCACCACGACTAGCGGACAAGAGACCCAGTACTTC. Translating it yields CATTTSGQETQYF.

This clonotype was seen many times. The chain combines TRBV12-3 or TRBV12-4 with TRBJ2-1, with unresolved D. The CDR3 runs 15 residues. Trimming stripped 0 bases from V and 8 bases from J, with 14 bases between. The CDR3 sequence is CASSLALIVGDEQFF. CDR3 sequence (DNA): TGTGCCAGCAGTTTAGCGCTAATCGTGGGCGATGAGCAGTTCTTC.

This clonotype was picked up a small number of times. With a much larger clone just one base away, this may be a read error. The genes are TRBV7-3 and TRBJ2-6; D is possibly TRBD1 (6 bases). The CDR3 spans 17 residues. V was pared by 7 bases and J by 0 bases, with 16 bases between. Germline CDR1 SGHTA, CDR2 FQGTGA. The CDR3 bases are TGTGCCAGCAACCAGGACAGACTCAACTCTGGGGCCAACGTCCTGACTTTC. This sequence encodes CASNQDRLNSGANVLTF.